The next 18 T cell receptor beta chains were all read from a single sample in a study of T cells in Graves' hyperthyroidism and ophthalmopathy. The investigators amplified TCR beta CDR3 regions from RNA transcripts. The HTBI primer set drove a first-round RT-PCR of the TCR CDR3. Each CDR3 protein gets one entry after TCRdb re-called the multiplex PCR reads with MiXCR. The data contain fewer than 700,000 distinct CDR3 sequences, 15% to 20% of them singletons. Input material: blood. Source of these receptors: a woman aged 25 to 39 with Graves' hyperthyroidism.

This clonotype has at least ten counts. The chain joins TRBV18 to TRBJ1-1, with TRBD1 as a possible D gene (5 bases). Between the trimmed V and J ends, which lost 2 bases and 5 bases, there was a span of 12 bases. The germline V gene has CDR1 KGHSH and CDR2 LQKENI. The CDR3 has 14 residues. The CDR3 here is CASSPSGGKTEAFF. The CDR3 bases are TGTGCCAGCTCACCATCTGGGGGTAAGACTGAAGCTTTCTTT.

This clonotype has a handful of counts. An end of the junction differs from the germline gene, which may be a read error. The V call is TRBV10-2, the J call TRBJ1-5; D gene ambiguous. The CDR3 has 12 amino acids. Germline values: CDR1 WSHSY, CDR2 SAAADI. This chain's CDR3 is CASSESGGKGYF. CDR3 sequence (DNA): TGCGCCAGCAGTGAGTCGGGCGGGAAGGGATATTTT.

This clonotype appeared a few times. The rearrangement links TRBV13 to TRBJ2-4, with TRBD1 matching 7 bases. Germline V lookup: CDR1 PRHDT, CDR2 FYEKMQ (reference sequence). The CDR3 loop spans 16 amino acids. V dropped 5 bases and J dropped 4; count of bases not matched to a gene: 11. This chain's CDR3 is CASSDRKTGLKNIQYF. The CDR3 DNA reads as TGTGCCAGCAGCGACCGAAAGACAGGGTTAAAAAACATTCAGTACTTC.

The chain joins TRBV7-2 to TRBJ1-2; 9 bases line up with TRBD1. The CDR3 extends over 14 amino acids. Germline trimming cut 4 bases from V and 4 bases from J; bases unmatched to any gene: 4. Germline CDR1 reads SGHTA; CDR2 reads FQGNSA. The CDR3 DNA sequence: TGTGCCAGCAGCTCACCGGGACAGGGCTATGGCTACACCTTC. Its translation: CASSSPGQGYGYTF.

This chain uses TRBV30 with TRBJ1-5, with a weak D call TRBD1 (6 bases). The CDR3 is 16 residues long. V was shortened by 3 bases and J by 5 bases, with 20 bases between the two germline ends. Looked up from germline, CDR1 is GTSNPN and CDR2 is SVGIG (reference sequence). The DNA of the CDR3 is TGTGCCTGGAGCTCGAAACAGGGAATCCCCGATCAGCCCCAGCATTTT. The encoded protein is CAWSSKQGIPDQPQHF.

The sample holds many counts of this clonotype. This chain links TRBV20-1 with TRBJ2-1; D is ambiguous. V was pared by 7 bases and J by 3 bases, with 10 bases between. CDR3 size: 12 residues. In germline, CDR1 is DFQATT, CDR2 SNEGSKA (reference sequence). CDR3: CSGDHDYNEQFF. The DNA of the CDR3 is TGCAGTGGTGACCACGACTACAATGAGCAGTTCTTC.

The table lists this clonotype with many counts. The chain carries TRBV28 and TRBJ2-7, with D perhaps assigned TRBD1 or TRBD2 (5 bases each). Germline CDR1 and CDR2: MDHEN and SYDVKM. V lost 10 bases and J lost 5, with 18 bases in between. The CDR3 covers 13 residues. The CDR3: CATPWGFGHEQYF. The CDR3 bases are TGTGCCACCCCTTGGGGGTTCGGCCACGAGCAGTACTTC. Combining the CDR3 with reference TRBV28 and TRBJ2-7 gives the whole variable domain DVKVTQSSRYLVKRTGEKVFLECVQDMDHENMFWYRQDPGLGLRLIYFSYDVKMKEKGDIPEGYSVSREKKERFSLILESASTNQTSMYLCATPWGFGHEQYFGPGTRLTVT.

V usage is TRBV3-1 and J usage is TRBJ2-1, with a possible D match to TRBD2 (7 bases). Germline V lookup: CDR1 LGHDT, CDR2 YNNKEL (reference sequence). Deletions cut 3 bases from V and 0 bases from J, with 21 bases between. The CDR3 has 19 amino acids. CDR3 protein: CASSHPTRRGPSSYNEQFF. The DNA of the CDR3 is TGTGCCAGCAGCCACCCCACCAGGCGGGGGCCTAGCTCCTACAATGAGCAGTTCTTC.

This clonotype was seen repeatedly, ten times or more. The V gene is TRBV2, the J gene TRBJ2-5; 7 bases map to TRBD1. Looked up from germline, CDR1 is SNHLY and CDR2 is FYNNEI. Trimming removed 6 bases from V and 4 bases from J; junction bases left unmatched: 11. The CDR3 covers 15 residues. This CDR3 reads CASSRDRAFGETQYF. The CDR3 nucleotides are TGTGCCAGCAGCCGTGACAGGGCTTTTGGAGAGACCCAGTACTTC.

Ten or more counts support this clonotype. V gene TRBV5-1 combines with J gene TRBJ1-4, with TRBD1 matching over 8 bases. The CDR3 consists of 14 residues. CDR1 and CDR2 (germline): SGHRS, YFSETQ. Trimming removed 2 bases from V and 8 bases from J; junction bases left unmatched: 5. CDR3 sequence (DNA): TGCGCCAGCAGCTTCCAGGGGGCATCGGAAAAACTGTTTTTT. It codes for CASSFQGASEKLFF.

This clonotype turned up a few times. The chain uses TRBV5-1 and TRBJ2-4, with D possibly matching TRBD2 (7 bases). Germline V gives CDR1 SGHRS, CDR2 YFSETQ. This CDR3 has 14 amino acids. Trimming stripped 0 bases from V and 8 bases from J, with 12 bases between. The CDR3 sequence: CASSLDTGRDIQYF. The CDR3 DNA reads as TGCGCCAGCAGCTTGGATACAGGGAGGGACATTCAGTACTTC.

In regard to this clonotype: A much larger clone differs from this one at a single base, so this may be a read error. DNA of the CDR3: TGTGCCAGCAGTAAACTAGCATCTGGGGCCAACGTCCTGGCTTTC. Its translation is CASSKLASGANVLAF. The chain combines TRBV6-2 or TRBV6-3 with TRBJ2-6; D is possibly TRBD2 (6 bases). Germline V CDR1 and CDR2: MNHEY, SVGEGT. The CDR3 covers 15 residues.

This clonotype was detected ten times or more. The V gene is TRBV19, the J gene TRBJ1-1, with D hard to call. The germline gives CDR1 LNHDA, CDR2 SQIVND (reference sequence). The CDR3 runs to 15 residues. Between the trimmed V and J ends, which lost 3 bases and 0 bases, there was a span of 11 bases. The CDR3 region has the DNA TGTGCCAGTAGTATGGATGACGGATTGAACACTGAAGCTTTCTTT. It codes for CASSMDDGLNTEAFF.

This chain links TRBV9 with TRBJ2-7; D might be TRBD1 (6 bases). There are 15 residues in the CDR3. Germline CDR1 SGDLS, CDR2 YYNGEE. V lost 6 bases to trimming and J lost 3 bases, with 19 bases between them. The CDR3 DNA reads TGTGCCAGCAACCCTACAGGGACATTAGGCTACGAGCAGTACTTC. Its translation: CASNPTGTLGYEQYF.

This clonotype appeared a few times. The J gene is TRBJ1-3, the V gene TRBV6-6; no firm D call. V lost 2 bases and J lost 2, with 10 bases in between. This CDR3 region has 15 residues. Germline V gene lookup returns CDR1 MNHNY and CDR2 SVGAGI (reference sequence). CDR3 DNA sequence: TGTGCCAGCAGTTACCGGCGGGCTGCTGGAAACACCATATATTTT. This gives the protein CASSYRRAAGNTIYF.

V usage is TRBV28 and J usage is TRBJ2-7; 11 bases are shared with TRBD2. The V gene's germline CDR1 is MDHEN and CDR2 SYDVKM. The CDR3 runs to 15 residues. V was clipped by 5 bases and J by 4 bases; unmatched bases: 7. For the CDR3, the DNA is TGTGCCAGCAGTCCCAGAAGACTAGCGGGGTACGAGCAGTACTTC. Protein sequence: CASSPRRLAGYEQYF.

The chain employs TRBV29-1 and TRBJ1-4; 9 bases align to TRBD1. This CDR3 contains 13 residues. Germline CDR1 and CDR2: SQVTM and ANQGSEA. V was pared by 7 bases and J by 8 bases, with 8 bases of the junction left unmatched. The CDR3 sequence: CSAQGTGKEKLFF. The CDR3 bases are TGCAGCGCCCAAGGGACAGGGAAAGAAAAACTGTTTTTT.

The chain has TRBV5-6 and TRBJ2-1; D is ambiguous. The CDR3 length is 15 residues. The germline gives CDR1 SGHDT, CDR2 YYEEEE. With 1 base removed from V and 9 bases from J, the gap between germline ends came to 17 bases. The CDR3, as DNA: TGTGCCAGCAGCTTGTACCAGAGGACGTGGGGTGAGCAGTTCTTC. Its translation is CASSLYQRTWGEQFF.